Below are 10 T cell receptor beta chains sequenced from a single sample in a study of identical twins. Using its own MiXCR run on the 5' RACE reads, TCRdb lists one record per CDR3 protein. The data contain 640,000 or so distinct CDR3 sequences, approximately 6.1% of them singletons. Sequencing was done on a sample of naive T cells sorted from blood. Receptors were obtained from a man aged 18 to 35 in good health.

This clonotype occurred a few times. J is TRBJ2-7 and V is TRBV7-3; tentative D call: TRBD2 (6 bases). CDR1 and CDR2 (germline): SGHTA, FQGTGA. V was clipped by 2 bases and J by 5 bases, with 13 bases between them. The CDR3 loop spans 14 amino acids. This chain's CDR3 is CASSLGGPSHEQYF. The CDR3 region has the DNA TGTGCCAGCAGCTTAGGAGGGCCATCCCACGAGCAGTACTTC.

This clonotype was seen at least ten times. This rearrangement joins TRBV5-1 to TRBJ2-2; TRBD1 might be the D (5 bases). The CDR3 has 15 residues. Trimming shortened V by 0 bases and J by 6 bases, and 12 bases separated the two germline ends. Per germline, CDR1 SGHRS and CDR2 YFSETQ. The CDR3 is CASSLGREGAGELFF. CDR3 DNA: TGCGCCAGCAGCTTGGGCAGGGAAGGAGCCGGGGAGCTGTTTTTT.

This clonotype has a handful of counts. The rearrangement uses TRBV3-1 and TRBJ2-7, with TRBD2 matching over 10 bases. The length of the CDR3 is 15 residues. The germline V gene has CDR1 LGHDT and CDR2 YNNKEL (reference sequence). The ends lost 1 base at V and 2 bases at J; junction bases unmatched: 2. CDR3 coding DNA: TGTGCCAGCAGCCAAGTAGCGGGAGGCCCCTACGAGCAGTACTTC. Encoded protein: CASSQVAGGPYEQYF.

In its sample, this clonotype was seen a few times. J is TRBJ2-1 and V is TRBV25-1; D may be TRBD1 or TRBD2 (5 bases each). V was trimmed by 4 bases and J by 13 bases, leaving 17 bases between them. The CDR3 totals 13 residues. The V gene's germline CDR1 is MGHDK and CDR2 SYGVNS. The CDR3 bases are TGTGCCAGCAGTGCAGCCGGGACCAGGGAACAGTTCTTC. It codes for CASSAAGTREQFF.

As to this clonotype: The conserved phenylalanine or tryptophan is not found at the CDR3 terminus, so this likely reflects a read error. The gene calls are TRBV11-2 and TRBJ2-1, with 8 bases matching TRBD2. CDR3 length equals 16 residues. Per germline, CDR1 SGHAT and CDR2 FQNNGV. The V segment lost 3 bases and the J segment 6 bases; nucleotides outside the gene matches: 10. DNA of the CDR3: TGTGCCAGCAGCTTTGGGACAACGGGGGGGGGCAATGAGCAGTTCTGC. This codes for CASSFGTTGGGNEQFC.

This clonotype was detected only a few times. The J gene is TRBJ1-2, the V gene TRBV10-3; 7 bases fit TRBD1. The germline gives CDR1 ENHRY, CDR2 SYGVKD. This CDR3 has 14 residues. J lost 2 bases, V lost 7 bases, and 7 bases had no gene match. CDR3 nucleotides: TGTGCCATCAATAGGGGGACAGAAAACTATGGCTACACCTTC. Its translation is CAINRGTENYGYTF.

This clonotype came up a few times. The rearrangement joins TRBV24-1 to TRBJ2-6, with a possible D match to TRBD1 (5 bases). The V end was cut by 3 bases, the J end by 1 base, with 9 bases between. Germline V gene data show CDR1 as KGHDR and CDR2 as SFDVKD. This CDR3 region has 16 residues. The CDR3 is CATSDVQGSGANVLTF. CDR3 in DNA: TGTGCCACCAGTGATGTGCAGGGTTCTGGGGCCAACGTCCTGACTTTC.

This clonotype was counted ten times or more. The V gene is TRBV10-1, the J gene TRBJ2-3, with D possibly TRBD2 on 6 matching bases. V lost 1 base to trimming and J lost 1 base, with 12 bases between them. The CDR3 runs to 16 residues. CDR1 and CDR2 (germline): WNHNN, SYGVQD (reference sequence). The CDR3 is CASSELASERTDTQYF. CDR3 sequence (DNA): TGCGCCAGCAGTGAGTTGGCTAGCGAACGCACAGATACGCAGTATTTT.

This clonotype was seen only a few times. The rearrangement uses TRBV6-2 or TRBV6-3 and TRBJ2-4, with a possible D match to TRBD2 (6 bases). The germline V gene has CDR1 MNHEY and CDR2 SVGEGT. The CDR3 is 16 amino acids. V was trimmed by 6 bases and J by 0 bases, leaving 15 bases between them. CDR3 coding DNA: TGTGCCAGCAGGAAAGATCGGGGACTAGCCAAAAACATTCAGTACTTC. The encoded protein is CASRKDRGLAKNIQYF.

This clonotype appeared many times. This chain links TRBV7-2 with TRBJ2-7; 10 positions match TRBD2. The germline gives CDR1 SGHTA, CDR2 FQGNSA. This CDR3 is 16 amino acids long. V was clipped by 1 base and J by 0 bases; unmatched bases: 3. The CDR3 loop is CASSLGPSGSSYEQYV. CDR3 DNA: TGTGCCAGCAGCTTAGGTCCTAGCGGGAGCTCCTACGAGCAGTACGTC.